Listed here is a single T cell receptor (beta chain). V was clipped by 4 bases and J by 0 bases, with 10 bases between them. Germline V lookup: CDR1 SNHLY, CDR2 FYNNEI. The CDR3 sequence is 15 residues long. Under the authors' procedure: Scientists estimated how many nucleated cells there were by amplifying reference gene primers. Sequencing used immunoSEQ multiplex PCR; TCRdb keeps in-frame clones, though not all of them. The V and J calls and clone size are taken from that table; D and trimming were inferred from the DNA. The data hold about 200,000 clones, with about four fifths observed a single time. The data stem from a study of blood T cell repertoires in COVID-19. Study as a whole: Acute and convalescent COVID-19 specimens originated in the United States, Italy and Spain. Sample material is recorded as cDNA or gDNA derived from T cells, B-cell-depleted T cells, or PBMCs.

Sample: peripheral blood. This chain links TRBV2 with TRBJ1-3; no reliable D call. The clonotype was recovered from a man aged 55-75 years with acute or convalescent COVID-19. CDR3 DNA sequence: TGTGCCAGCAGTGCTTTCTTAATCTCTGGAAACACCATATATTTT. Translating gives CASSAFLISGNTIYF.